This T cell receptor (beta chain) was sequenced in a study of blood T cell repertoires in COVID-19. Study background: In each case, the material was cDNA or gDNA derived from T cells, B-cell-depleted T cells, or PBMCs.

The authors' processing: Researchers report that nucleated cell counts were estimated from reference gene primer amplification. Repertoires were generated with immunoSEQ multiplex PCR, while TCRdb's copy carries only in-frame clones and drops some. V and J calls and clone size are copied from that table; D and trimming were computed from the DNA. The top ten hold 6.3% of the sample, which has 60,000 to 85,000 clones, 79% seen once. Germline assignment: CDR1 SGHDT and CDR2 YYEEEE. This CDR3 comprises 14 residues. The germline V and J ends were trimmed by 3 bases and 5 bases, with 13 bases remaining between them.

The genes are TRBV5-6 and TRBJ2-3, with D perhaps TRBD2 (5 bases). This TCR came from a woman aged 55-69 years with acute or convalescent COVID-19. Sequenced material: peripheral blood. The CDR3 DNA reads as TGTGCCAGCAGCTCCGGTCAAGAGGGAGATACGCAGTATTTT. Protein sequence: CASSSGQEGDTQYF.